This TCR beta chain originates from a study of T cell responses to AZD1222 COVID-19 vaccine. Regarding the study as a whole: Of spike-specific TCRs, nearly half reportedly target regions left unmutated in variants. Only 5 to 7 AZD1222 recipients tested seropositive at baseline.

Method: immunoSEQ multiplex PCR; TCRdb's copy keeps in-frame clones and lacks some. Of approximately 89,000 clones in the sample, 86% were seen once. The CDR3 totals 15 residues. As regards this clone: Its target is unknown.

Pooling covered second doses at about 4 or about 12 weeks. The sequencing used peripheral blood, collected 28 days after the second AZD1222 dose. The rearrangement links TRBV21-1 to TRBJ1-1; no DNA check was done on the table's D call, TRBD1. TRBV21-1 is annotated as a pseudogene. The clonotype was recovered from an adult who received the AZD1222 COVID-19 vaccine. The CDR3 protein is CASSKEGTGNTEAFF. CDR3 coding DNA: TGTGCCAGCAGCAAAGAGGGGACAGGGAACACTGAAGCTTTCTTT.